This T cell receptor beta chain was obtained from a study of cytomegalovirus exposure and HLA in healthy donors. Study information: When 350 to 500 donors were genotyped, approximately 80% of them were found to fall in the Caucasian-associated ancestry cluster.

Whole-study findings and limits: Associated with HLA alleles at 0.05 false discovery rate in a later analysis were some 16,000 TCR beta sequences. Common viral pathogens seemed to be connected with several of the most significant clusters, according to a later analysis. The majority of TCR sequences were rare, yet some public TCRs appeared in many donors.

Amplification used 60 Vbeta primers and 13 Jbeta primers. Here immunoSEQ multiplex PCR was the method, and the copy in TCRdb shows in-frame clones only, minus some. The data show about 84,000 clones, with roughly 63% seen just once and 15% held by the top ten. Looked up from germline, CDR1 is SGHNT and CDR2 is YYREEE (reference sequence). The J segment lost 2 bases and the V segment lost 4 bases, leaving 8 bases of the junction unmatched. This CDR3 contains 17 residues. Comments on this clone: The antigen remains unidentified.

The sequence was obtained from a woman between 35 and 50 years old in good health and CMV-seropositive. Input material: PBMCs. This chain links TRBV5-4 with TRBJ2-1; 11 nucleotides align to TRBD2. CDR3 amino acids: CASSRGNSGRAYNEQFF. CDR3 bases: TGTGCCAGCAGCCGCGGTAATAGCGGGAGGGCCTACAATGAGCAGTTCTTC.